This TCR beta chain was captured by sequencing in a study of OX40 agonist ivuxolimab in advanced cancers. For the wider study: Ivuxolimab was an agonistic, fully human IgG2 monoclonal antibody directed against OX40 (CD134), a costimulatory receptor. Intravenous ivuxolimab was administered to patients every 2 weeks at six dose levels: 0.01, 0.1, 0.3, 1.5, 3 and 10 mg/kg. Among the roughly 50 dose-escalation patients, approximately 20 had hepatocellular carcinoma, 15 or so melanoma, 9 renal cell carcinoma and 9 head and neck cancer. In the dose-escalation cohort, 65% to 90% of patients were male, and the mean age was approximately 64 years, with a range of about 20 to 79. Prior anti-PD-1, anti-PD-L1 or anti-CTLA-4 therapy was permitted, and checkpoint inhibitors had been received by around 40% of dose-escalation patients. Partial responses occurred in three dose-escalation patients: two with cutaneous melanoma and one with hepatocellular carcinoma. The point of sequencing TCRbeta in the periphery was to test whether ivuxolimab changed TCR sequence diversity and drove clonal T-cell expansion. The monotherapy dose-escalation portion (N ≈ 57 patients) of the phase I ivuxolimab trial is reported in the paper. The research as a whole found: On average, CD8+ T cells showed more expanded clones than CD4+ T cells after ivuxolimab. In the 0.1-3.0 mg/kg groups, partial responders were among the patients with the lowest normalized peripheral clonal expansion, particularly in CD8+ T cells. At doses from 0.1 to 3.0 mg/kg, clonal expansion was seen in both CD4+ and CD8+ blood T cells between baseline and week 6. Low levels of normalized T-cell clonal expansion were also seen in some nonresponding patients. Antigen specificity was not determined for the clonally expanded peripheral T cells.

The germline V gene encodes CDR1 MDHEN and CDR2 SYDVKM. At the junction V is shortened by 5 bases and J by 6 bases, with 13 bases in between. Its CDR3 holds 13 amino acids, cysteine through phenylalanine. Only the CDR3 portion is preserved as DNA: 39 bases, with reading frame beginning at the first base. For sequencing of the TCRbeta CDR3 region, genomic DNA was extracted from the sorted cells. The immunoSEQ Assay was used for sequencing of TCRbeta CDR3 regions. Imported from immuneACCESS, the table was reduced by TCRdb to in-frame sequences with V and J called. These copies leave out some clones; in studies compared against another copy, an unresolved V gene accounts for under half, and the cause of the remainder is not known. Counted in this sample were approximately 99,000 clones; more than 95% of them appeared once. Of the sample, 2% to 2.5% is held by the ten largest clones. Patients with a history of autoimmune disease or receiving systemic immunosuppression were excluded from the trial. In every dose cohort, peripheral blood was drawn for TCR sequencing at baseline, cycle 4 day 1, and cycle 7 day 1. The samples were drawn from a first-in-human, open-label, multicenter phase I dose-escalation trial of ivuxolimab. Adults with locally advanced or metastatic head and neck squamous cell, hepatocellular, melanoma or renal cell carcinoma were enrolled in the trial. CD4+ and CD8+ T cells were sorted separately from peripheral blood before TCR sequencing.

With regard to this clone: What antigen it recognizes has not been identified. Base qualities are missing; no much larger clone stands one base away.

The TCR sequence derives from an adult with an advanced solid tumor such as melanoma, head and neck, liver or kidney cancer. The sample here was CD4+ or CD8+ T cells sorted from blood, taken in a trial of the OX40 agonist ivuxolimab. Rearrangement joined TRBV28 to TRBJ1-1; no D gene can be assigned with confidence. The DNA sequence is TGTGCCAGCAGTCCACTGAATAGTCCTGAAGCTTTCTTT. The encoded protein is CASSPLNSPEAFF.